This is a list of T cell receptor beta chains from one sample in a study of human thymus T cells. The method was immunoSEQ multiplex PCR; TCRdb's version includes in-frame clones alone and lacks a portion of them. This table holds 45,000 to 50,000 clones, roughly 94% found once. Sequencing was performed on blood. All receptors come from a girl in the first two years of life with a congenital heart defect but otherwise immunologically healthy. Each CDR3 is given with its conserved first and last residue. The D gene is left open where the match is weak. Where a row states a size, it is once, few, many or the class of an expanded clone; other rows omit it.

CDR3 protein	CDR3 DNA	V gene	clone size	J gene	D gene
CASSLVGQGGTEAFF	TGCGCCAGCAGCTTGGTGGGACAGGGGGGAACTGAAGCTTTCTTT	TRBV5-1	.	TRBJ1-1	TRBD1
CASSPLPGPNTGELFF	TGTGCCAGCTCACCATTGCCGGGACCGAACACCGGGGAGCTGTTTTTT	TRBV18	once	TRBJ2-2	.
CASSEPGGRDEKLFF	TGTGCCAGCAGTGAACCGGGGGGTAGGGATGAAAAACTGTTTTTT	TRBV25-1	.	TRBJ1-4	.
CASNPGILNTEAFF	TGTGCCAGCAACCCGGGGATATTGAACACTGAAGCTTTCTTT	TRBV2	.	TRBJ1-1	.
CASSPPATSIYEQYF	TGTGCCAGCTCACCACCGGCGACTAGCATCTACGAGCAGTACTTC	TRBV18	.	TRBJ2-7	TRBD2
CASGYNEQFF	TGTGCCAGTGGTTACAATGAGCAGTTCTTC	TRBV19	.	TRBJ2-1	.
CASSLGPLSGANVLTF	TGCGCCAGCAGCTTGGGGCCCTTATCTGGGGCCAACGTCCTGACTTTC	TRBV5-1	.	TRBJ2-6	.
CASSVRVTNNEQFF	TGTGCCAGCAGCGTCAGGGTTACGAACAATGAGCAGTTCTTC	TRBV9	.	TRBJ2-1	.
CASSLRVGRGLPAPYEQYF	TGTGCCAGCAGCTTACGGGTTGGTCGCGGACTACCTGCCCCATACGAGCAGTACTTC	TRBV7-2	.	TRBJ2-7	.
CASRPADRGAYGYTF	TGTGCCAGCAGGCCCGCGGACAGGGGTGCCTATGGCTACACCTTC	TRBV28	once	TRBJ1-2	TRBD1
CSALSRTGANTEAFF	TGCAGCGCCCTTTCCAGGACAGGGGCTAACACTGAAGCTTTCTTT	TRBV29-1	once	TRBJ1-1	TRBD1
CASSLAPAGGAETQYF	TGCGCCAGCAGCTTGGCCCCGGCAGGGGGCGCAGAGACCCAGTACTTC	TRBV5-1	.	TRBJ2-5	TRBD1
CASGLVRGINQPQHF	TGTGCTAGTGGTTTGGTACGGGGGATAAATCAGCCCCAGCATTTT	TRBV12-5	.	TRBJ1-5	.
CASSLGGGNQPQHF	TGTGCCAGCAGCTTGGGAGGGGGCAATCAGCCCCAGCATTTT	TRBV7-9	.	TRBJ1-5	.
CASSLTDRGGEQYF	TGTGCCAGCAGTTTAACCGACAGGGGTGGGGAGCAGTACTTC	TRBV27	.	TRBJ2-7	TRBD1
CASSYSESSSYNEQFF	TGTGCCAGCAGTTACTCGGAGTCGAGCTCCTACAATGAGCAGTTCTTC	TRBV6-5	once	TRBJ2-1	.
CAWRVRSSADGNTEAFF	TGTGCCTGGAGGGTAAGGTCGTCGGCCGATGGGAACACTGAAGCTTTCTTT	TRBV30	.	TRBJ1-1	.
CASSVREGSNEQFF	TGTGCCAGCAGCGTGCGGGAGGGGAGCAATGAGCAGTTCTTC	TRBV9	.	TRBJ2-1	TRBD2
CSVETSSGANVLTF	TGCAGCGTTGAAACCTCCTCTGGGGCCAACGTCCTGACTTTC	TRBV29-1	.	TRBJ2-6	.
CASSLVPNGQPQHF	TGTGCCAGCAGCTTAGTCCCAAACGGCCAGCCCCAGCATTTT	TRBV7-2	.	TRBJ1-5	.
CAISDGGFEQYF	TGTGCCATCAGTGATGGGGGGTTCGAGCAGTACTTC	TRBV10-3	.	TRBJ2-7	.
CASSKGLAGGGYNEQFF	TGTGCCAGCAGCAAAGGACTAGCGGGAGGGGGGTACAATGAGCAGTTCTTC	TRBV21-1	.	TRBJ2-1	.
CASSLALRLSARKGTYNQPQHF	TGTGCTAGCAGCTTAGCGCTCCGGCTTAGCGCTAGAAAGGGGACTTACAATCAGCCCCAGCATTTT	TRBV7-7	.	TRBJ1-5	.
CASSGVWVGGRQGHEQFF	TGTGCCAGCAGTGGTGTGTGGGTCGGCGGGAGACAGGGTCATGAGCAGTTCTTC	TRBV2	.	TRBJ2-1	.
CASSFSSGYPGELFF	TGTGCCAGCAGTTTCTCTAGCGGGTACCCCGGGGAGCTGTTTTTT	TRBV28	.	TRBJ2-2	TRBD2
CASSLDPTGVLRPQHF	TGTGCCAGCAGCTTAGACCCGACAGGGGTATTGCGGCCCCAGCATTTT	TRBV7-8	.	TRBJ1-5	TRBD1
CASSPRGQKNTEAFF	TGTGCCAGCAGCCCTCGCGGCCAAAAGAACACTGAAGCTTTCTTT	TRBV11-2	.	TRBJ1-1	.
CASARDRGSYEQYF	TGTGCCAGCGCAAGGGACAGGGGATCCTACGAGCAGTACTTC	TRBV27	once	TRBJ2-7	TRBD1
CASSLTAGGVSYEQYF	TGTGCCAGCAGCTTAACGGCGGGAGGGGTCTCCTACGAGCAGTACTTC	TRBV11-2	once	TRBJ2-7	TRBD2
CASSQNGIYNEQFF	TGTGCCAGCAGCCAGAACGGGATCTACAATGAGCAGTTCTTC	TRBV14	.	TRBJ2-1	.
CATSQVKNTEAFF	TGTGCCACCTCTCAGGTAAAAAACACTGAAGCTTTCTTT	TRBV28	.	TRBJ1-1	.
CASSLASGSTTEAFF	TGTGCCAGCAGCTTAGCATCCGGGTCTACCACTGAAGCTTTCTTT	TRBV7-2	.	TRBJ1-1	.
CASSVFVASVEQYF	TGTGCCAGCAGTGTGTTCGTGGCTAGCGTTGAGCAGTACTTC	TRBV2	.	TRBJ2-7	.
CASSSEGLAGEQYF	TGTGCCAGCAGCTCCGAGGGACTAGCGGGTGAGCAGTACTTC	TRBV7-2	.	TRBJ2-7	TRBD2
CAISPQGSYEQYF	TGTGCCATCAGTCCACAGGGGAGCTACGAGCAGTACTTC	TRBV10-3	.	TRBJ2-7	TRBD1
CASSGAYEQYF	TGTGCCAGCAGTGGAGCCTACGAGCAGTACTTC	TRBV2	few	TRBJ2-7	.
CASSLGGLAGGETQYF	TGTGCCAGCAGCTTAGGAGGCCTAGCGGGAGGGGAGACCCAGTACTTC	TRBV11-3	.	TRBJ2-5	TRBD2
CATSDLLRTGGYANYGYTF	TGTGCCACCAGCGATCTACTTAGGACAGGGGGCTACGCTAACTATGGCTACACCTTC	TRBV15	.	TRBJ1-2	TRBD1
CASSLGIIGGKTRNTEAFF	TGTGCCAGCAGCTTAGGTATAATAGGGGGCAAAACCCGGAACACTGAAGCTTTCTTT	TRBV11-2	.	TRBJ1-1	TRBD1
CASSWGEETQYF	TGTGCCAGCAGCTGGGGGGAGGAGACCCAGTACTTC	TRBV5-6	.	TRBJ2-5	.
CASSLGGAGNTIYF	TGTGCCAGCAGCTTAGGGGGCGCTGGAAACACCATATATTTT	TRBV7-2	.	TRBJ1-3	.
CASSLRGAGNYNEQFF	TGTGCCAGCAGCTTAAGGGGTGCGGGGAACTACAATGAGCAGTTCTTC	TRBV7-9	.	TRBJ2-1	.
CASSEPEQEAFF	TGCGCCAGCAGTGAACCGGAACAGGAAGCTTTCTTT	TRBV10-1	once	TRBJ1-1	.
CASSLAPGGKGSNEQFF	TGTGCCAGCAGCTTAGCACCGGGCGGTAAGGGGTCCAATGAGCAGTTCTTC	TRBV7-9	.	TRBJ2-1	.
CASSQDLGVLAGGFNEQFF	TGCGCCAGCAGCCAAGATCTTGGCGTACTAGCGGGAGGCTTCAATGAGCAGTTCTTC	TRBV4-1	.	TRBJ2-1	TRBD2
CAIGGGGVYTEAFF	TGTGCCATCGGAGGAGGGGGTGTGTATACTGAAGCTTTCTTT	TRBV10-3	once	TRBJ1-1	.
CSASAFYGYTF	TGCAGTGCTAGCGCTTTCTATGGCTACACCTTC	TRBV20-1	.	TRBJ1-2	.
CASSETPSDVWYSGNTIYF	TGCGCCAGCAGCGAGACCCCCTCGGACGTCTGGTACTCTGGAAACACCATATATTTT	TRBV10-1	.	TRBJ1-3	.
CASSLGDFQPQHF	TGCGCCAGCAGCTTGGGCGATTTTCAGCCCCAGCATTTT	TRBV5-1	.	TRBJ1-5	.
CASRSEPVAGNEQFF	TGCGCCAGCCGAAGTGAGCCGGTAGCCGGCAATGAGCAGTTCTTC	TRBV4-1	.	TRBJ2-1	.
CASSSNSGRAGELFF	TGTGCCAGCAGCTCTAATTCGGGGCGCGCCGGGGAGCTGTTTTTT	TRBV7-2	.	TRBJ2-2	.
CASSRTSEQFF	TGTGCCAGCAGTCGGACTAGTGAGCAGTTCTTC	TRBV6-6	.	TRBJ2-1	TRBD2
CASTGLANEQFF	TGTGCCAGCACTGGTCTAGCGAATGAGCAGTTCTTC	TRBV7-2	.	TRBJ2-1	.